Shown below are 7 T cell receptor beta chains from a single sample sequenced in a study of CD8 T cells in ankylosing spondylitis. TCRdb re-derived calls from the 5' RACE reads in MiXCR, one entry per CDR3 protein. Seen here are approximately 210,000 distinct CDR3 sequences, around 13% observed once, and the top ten hold approximately 16%. What was sequenced was blood, either unsorted or a sorted T cell fraction (not recorded which). These receptor sequences come from a male donor with ankylosing spondylitis or in good health (not recorded which).

This clonotype was counted many times. The chain is built from TRBV6-1 and TRBJ2-2; TRBD1 might be the D (6 bases). This CDR3 is 16 amino acids long. Germline CDR1 reads MNHNS; CDR2 reads SASEGT. Between the trimmed V and J ends, which lost 7 bases and 1 base, there was a span of 16 bases. The CDR3 DNA reads TGTGCCAGCACTCGGAGTAGGGGACAGAACACCGGGGAGCTGTTTTTT. This codes for CASTRSRGQNTGELFF.

This clonotype appeared many times. The chain recombines TRBV6-4 with TRBJ2-2; a possible D gene is TRBD2 (5 bases). Germline V CDR1 and CDR2: MRHNA, SNTAGT. V lost 0 bases and J lost 6, with 14 bases in between. CDR3 length: 16 residues. CDR3 in DNA: TGTGCCAGCAGTGACTCGAGTCTGAGGGCGGCCGGGGAGCTGTTTTTT. Protein product: CASSDSSLRAAGELFF.

This clonotype was seen repeatedly, ten times or more. Sequence at one end of the junction differs from germline and may be a read error. This chain uses TRBV7-9 with TRBJ2-7; D is ambiguous. CDR3 length equals 13 residues. CDR1 is SEHNR, CDR2 FQNEAQ, per germline (reference sequence). The CDR3 here is CASSLVGGYEQYF. For the CDR3, the DNA is TGTGCCAGCAGTTTAGTAGGCGGATACGAGCAGTACTTC.

The rearrangement links TRBV14 to TRBJ2-3; the D gene is possibly TRBD2 (6 bases). This CDR3 comprises 16 residues. Trimming removed 1 base at V and 6 bases at J, with 17 bases between. Germline V gives CDR1 SGHDN, CDR2 FVKESK. In nucleotides, the CDR3 is TGTGCCAGCAGCCAAGTCGAGCGGGCCCTGGATGATACGCAGTATTTT. This sequence encodes CASSQVERALDDTQYF.

This clonotype turned up a few times. The genes are TRBV4-1 and TRBJ1-2; D is perhaps TRBD1 (5 bases). Looked up from germline, CDR1 is MGHRA and CDR2 is YSYEKL. The CDR3 runs 14 residues. V dropped 2 bases and J dropped 10 bases, with 17 bases sitting between them. Written as DNA, the CDR3 is TGCGCCAGCAGCCAACTGTGGACACCGAGGAACTACACCTTC. It translates to CASSQLWTPRNYTF.

This clonotype turned up a few times. One end of the junction is discordant with germline, which a read error may explain. This chain joins TRBV11-3 and TRBJ2-5; D may be TRBD1 (5 bases). The CDR3 consists of 15 residues. Germline V lookup: CDR1 SGHNT, CDR2 YENEEA. CDR3 sequence: CASTLTQTSSTGLFF. CDR3 sequence (DNA): TGTGCCAGCACCCTCACACAAACCTCGAGCACAGGCCTCTTCTTC.

The sample holds many counts of this clonotype. The rearrangement links TRBV3-1 to TRBJ2-1, with D maybe TRBD2 (5 bases). V lost 1 base, J lost 7 bases, and 14 bases lay in between. Germline lookup yields CDR1 LGHDT and CDR2 YNNKEL (reference sequence). CDR3 length: 15 residues. The CDR3 protein is CASSQGSGITNEQFF. In DNA, the CDR3 is TGTGCCAGCAGCCAAGGCAGCGGTATAACGAATGAGCAGTTCTTC.